These T cell receptor beta chains were read from a single sample in a study of CD4 T cells in relation to SARS-CoV-2 and coronaviruses. Antigens for these TCRs are unknown. Generated by immunoSEQ multiplex PCR, the TCRdb table keeps only in-frame clones and is missing some. The sample lists some 40,000 clones, roughly 83% occurring once. The specimen sequenced was naive CD4+ T cells from PBMCs, cultured in vitro. The source is an adult with COVID-19. CDR3s include the opening cysteine and the closing phenylalanine or tryptophan. The order of the fields is V gene, CDR3 length, clone size, J gene, D gene, CDR3 protein, CDR3 DNA. D genes are given only for firm matches. Size is omitted from some rows. Given values are once, few, many or a class for expanded clones.

V gene: TRBV3-1/TRBV3-2; CDR3 length: 14; clone size: .; J gene: TRBJ2-5; D gene: TRBD1; CDR3 protein: CASSHRGMGETQYF; CDR3 DNA: TGTGCCAGCAGCCACAGGGGGATGGGGGAGACCCAGTACTTC
V gene: TRBV19; CDR3 length: 13; clone size: once; J gene: TRBJ1-3; D gene: .; CDR3 protein: CASSISPGNTIYF; CDR3 DNA: TGTGCCAGTAGTATTTCACCTGGAAACACCATATATTTT
V gene: TRBV2; CDR3 length: 15; clone size: .; J gene: TRBJ2-7; D gene: .; CDR3 protein: CASNMKGQGFYEQYF; CDR3 DNA: TGTGCCAGCAATATGAAGGGCCAGGGATTCTACGAGCAGTACTTC
V gene: TRBV28; CDR3 length: 12; clone size: .; J gene: TRBJ2-5; D gene: TRBD1; CDR3 protein: CASGTGGQTQYF; CDR3 DNA: TGTGCCAGCGGGACAGGCGGTCAGACCCAGTACTTC
V gene: TRBV3-1/TRBV3-2; CDR3 length: 15; clone size: .; J gene: TRBJ2-3; D gene: TRBD2; CDR3 protein: CASSLRTSGTDTQYF; CDR3 DNA: TGTGCCAGCAGCCTACGGACTAGCGGCACAGATACGCAGTATTTT
V gene: TRBV4-1; CDR3 length: 12; clone size: few; J gene: TRBJ2-1; D gene: .; CDR3 protein: CASSHLAWEQFF; CDR3 DNA: TGCGCCAGCAGCCATCTAGCCTGGGAGCAGTTCTTC
V gene: TRBV27; CDR3 length: 13; clone size: once; J gene: TRBJ1-6; D gene: .; CDR3 protein: CASMSRGWSPLHF; CDR3 DNA: TGTGCCAGCATGAGTAGGGGTTGGTCACCCCTCCACTTT
V gene: TRBV10-3; CDR3 length: 14; clone size: few; J gene: TRBJ1-1; D gene: .; CDR3 protein: CAISDVSGDTEAFF; CDR3 DNA: TGTGCCATCAGTGATGTCTCAGGGGACACTGAAGCTTTCTTT
V gene: TRBV3-1/TRBV3-2; CDR3 length: 19; clone size: .; J gene: TRBJ2-7; D gene: TRBD1; CDR3 protein: CASSLQYLRGGRVRNEQYF; CDR3 DNA: TGTGCCAGCAGCCTCCAATATTTGAGAGGGGGCCGGGTAAGAAACGAGCAGTACTTC
V gene: TRBV9; CDR3 length: 12; clone size: .; J gene: TRBJ2-1; D gene: .; CDR3 protein: CASSVAGRGQFF; CDR3 DNA: TGTGCCAGCAGCGTAGCCGGCAGGGGGCAGTTCTTC
V gene: TRBV7-9; CDR3 length: 19; clone size: .; J gene: TRBJ1-2; D gene: TRBD1; CDR3 protein: CASSSLGPGQGVYNYGYTF; CDR3 DNA: TGTGCCAGCAGCTCCCTGGGGCCGGGACAGGGGGTGTATAACTATGGCTACACCTTC
V gene: TRBV19; CDR3 length: 14; clone size: .; J gene: TRBJ1-3; D gene: .; CDR3 protein: CASRAQGTGNTIYF; CDR3 DNA: TGTGCCAGTAGAGCTCAGGGGACGGGAAACACCATATATTTT
V gene: TRBV5-4; CDR3 length: 15; clone size: .; J gene: TRBJ2-7; D gene: TRBD2; CDR3 protein: CASSLDGQGGNEQYF; CDR3 DNA: TGTGCCAGCAGCTTGGACGGGCAGGGAGGGAACGAGCAGTACTTC